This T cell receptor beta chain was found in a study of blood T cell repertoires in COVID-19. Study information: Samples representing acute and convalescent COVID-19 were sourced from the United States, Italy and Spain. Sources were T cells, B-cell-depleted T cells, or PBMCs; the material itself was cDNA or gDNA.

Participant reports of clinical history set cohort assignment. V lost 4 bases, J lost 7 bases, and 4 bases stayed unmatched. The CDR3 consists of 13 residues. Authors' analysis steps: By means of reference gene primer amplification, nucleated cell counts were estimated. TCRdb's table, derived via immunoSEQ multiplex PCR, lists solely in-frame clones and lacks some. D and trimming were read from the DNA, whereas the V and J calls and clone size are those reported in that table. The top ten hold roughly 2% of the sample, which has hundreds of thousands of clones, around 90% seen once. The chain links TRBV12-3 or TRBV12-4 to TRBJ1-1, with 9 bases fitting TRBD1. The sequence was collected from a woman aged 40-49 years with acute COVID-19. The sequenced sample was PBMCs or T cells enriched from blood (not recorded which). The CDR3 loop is CASSSDRGVEAFF. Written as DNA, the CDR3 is TGTGCCAGCAGTTCGGACAGGGGAGTTGAAGCTTTCTTT.